This T cell receptor (beta chain) was profiled in a study of cytomegalovirus exposure and HLA in healthy donors (dated by TCRdb to the late 2010s). About the investigation overall: According to an earlier analysis of 550 to 750 of the donors, about 179 million T cells yielded some 120 million unique TCR beta sequences and about 300 Gb of sequence data. About 310 gigabases of sequencing data and 70 million to 100 million unique TCR sequences were included in an early release covering around 600 HLA-typed donors. Of the roughly 420 genotyped donors, 70% to 90% were placed in the genetic ancestry cluster associated with self-reported Caucasian donors. The study aimed to test whether cataloging public T cell receptors could reveal signatures of past pathogen exposure. The study used immunosequencing to profile the T cell repertoires of approximately 650 subjects and linked those repertoires to cytomegalovirus serostatus. A separate validation cohort of roughly 130 different subjects was used in addition to the 666-subject first cohort. The study combined high-throughput TCR immunosequencing, statistical association of individual TCRs with disease status, and machine learning to predict cytomegalovirus infection status. In a later analysis, previously published TCR beta repertoires from about 670 donors were re-analyzed and high-resolution HLA genotyping was added so that TCR occurrence patterns could be studied. The later analysis used no new phenotypic data to find candidate immune exposures, relying instead on TCR beta sequences and their occurrence across donors. An earlier analysis of roughly 580 of the donors used high-throughput TCR beta sequencing to judge whether each TCR beta V gene segment behaved as functional or pseudogenic. Donor age, sex, ethnicity and CMV serostatus were compiled alongside the repertoire data. Genome-wide SNP genotypes for about 65% of the roughly 700 donors were used in a later genetic analysis, which treated that subset as a discovery cohort. Every repertoire in the discovery cohort had been generated on one and the same sequencing platform. Both class I and class II loci were covered by HLA typing, at four-digit resolution. The number of donors typed differed by locus, with 629-630 for A, B, C, DRB1 and DQB1, more than 500 for DQA1, 606 for DPA1, and 400 to 490 for DPB1. Because of strong linkage in the cohort, roughly five DR-DQ haplotypes were treated as single units for association and clustering. Among about 370 genotyped donors of the cohort, an average of roughly 230,000 unique TCR beta nucleotide sequences was sequenced per donor, of which 15% to 20% were non-productive. General study outcomes and caveats: Because HLA typing was unavailable for some donors at each locus, only the typed subset was used in association tests. The study listed approximately 150 TCR beta chains as associated with cytomegalovirus. Because the 87-base-pair reads could not distinguish some IMGT-functional V segments, including TRBV6-2 and TRBV6-3, those segments were excluded. According to a later analysis, most CMV-associated TCR beta chains appeared to be HLA-restricted, and the HLA associations seemed to be driven largely by CMV exposure. A further reported finding was that TCR beta sequences accurately predicted the HLA-A and HLA-B alleles for most subjects in the first cohort. A later genetic analysis associated a missense DCLRE1C variant with V-gene and J-gene trimming of TCR beta chains, and an independent cohort replicated the association. Roughly uniform sequencing depth across donors was assumed in presence/absence analyses, although this assumption may not hold. When HLA alleles, especially DR and DQ, strongly co-occurred, TCR associations were difficult to assign to individual alleles. In a later analysis, TCR association rates were found to vary across HLA loci, with the most associated TCRs seen for DRB1 alleles and the fewest for HLA-C alleles. The only immune exposure information available for the cohort was CMV serostatus. Most TCR sequences were observed very rarely across donors, whereas some public TCRs were present in many individuals. The sequencing pipeline was judged likely to have produced a cluster of highly shared sequence variants as a technical artifact. A few of the identified cytomegalovirus-associated TCR beta chains were confirmed in vitro to be specific for cytomegalovirus antigens. Specific HLA alleles were associated with 15,000 to 20,000 TCR beta sequences at a false discovery rate of 0.05 in a later analysis. The earlier analysis of around 600 of the donors excluded roughly 17 rarely observed V segments, including chromosome 9 orphons, because counts were too low. Broadly in line with IMGT annotations, most TCR beta V segments showed up in productive rearrangements about 87% or about 30% of the time in an earlier analysis of several hundred of the donors. A later analysis found that HLA-associated TCR beta chains were more clonally expanded and had lower generation probabilities than equally common non-associated chains. Several of the top co-occurrence clusters appeared to be linked to parvovirus B19, influenza, CMV and Epstein-Barr virus, according to a later analysis. Correlated functional status among segregating V segments might reflect linkage disequilibrium, but an unknown experimental factor could not be ruled out. Only TCR beta chains were sequenced in this cohort, and the absence of alpha or paired-chain data limited detectable features. According to the authors, the approach could potentially be generalized to other disease states and immunological phenotypes. In a later genetic analysis, fewer N-insertions in productive TCRs were reported among donors in an Asian-associated ancestry cluster than the roughly 700-donor mean. The classifier was reported to diagnose cytomegalovirus status with high specificity and sensitivity in both the original cohort and the validation cohort.

According to the germline V gene (reference sequence), CDR1 reads LNHNV and CDR2 reads YYDKDF. The CDR3 has 15 amino acids, counting the end cysteine and phenylalanine. Just CDR3 DNA is preserved here, 45 bases in frame from base 1. V was cut back by 0 bases and J by 7 bases, leaving a gap of 13 bases between them. The cohort consisted of hundreds of healthy bone marrow donors. Cohort members were all nominally healthy when sampled, although unrecorded immune exposures were likely present. The donor tested CMV seronegative and was one of the 352 seronegative cohort members. A peripheral blood sample was provided by each donor, and peripheral blood mononuclear cells were used for TCR beta sequencing. The Qiagen DNeasy Blood Extraction Kit was used to extract genomic DNA from the blood cell samples. Library construction relied on the immunoSEQ multiplex PCR assay. For the multiplex PCR, a mixture combining 60 forward primers for TCR Vbeta segments and 13 reverse primers for TCR Jbeta segments was used. A multiplex PCR assay on genomic DNA amplified the CDR3 region of rearranged TCR beta genes. The Illumina HiSeq System was used to sequence the amplified TCR beta libraries as 87-base-pair reads. The study's own analysis went as follows. A later analysis counted about 80 million unique TCR beta chains across the 600 to 850 repertoires, and some 11 million of these chains were shared by at least two donors. Raw reads were error-corrected and collapsed into unique sequences with a nearest-neighbor algorithm that merged closely related sequences to remove PCR and sequencing errors. CDR3 sequences were aligned to IMGT reference sequences to assign V, D and J gene segments. Each retained sequence needed at least a six-nucleotide match to both a V gene segment and a J gene segment. Rearrangements were called productive when the CDR3 lacked stop codons and stayed in frame with V and J; all others were non-productive. CDR3 was defined according to IMGT convention as the region running from the second conserved V-encoded cysteine to the conserved J-encoded phenylalanine. The earlier analysis of 587 of the donors excluded any sequence lacking an unambiguous match to a single V gene segment. An earlier analysis of several hundred of the donors called V segments functional above 56.7% productive rearrangements and segregating when the between-donor standard deviation exceeded 5%. To diagnose cytomegalovirus status from the catalog of TCR beta chain sequences, a statistical classification framework was built. A later analysis assigned V and J genes by comparing TCR nucleotide sequences with IMGT/GENE-DB human TR gene sequences. In a later analysis, CDR3 sequences and most-parsimonious VDJ recombination scenarios were assigned using the TCRdist pipeline. In a later analysis, each TCR beta chain was defined by its CDR3 amino acid sequence together with its V-gene family, and reads without a unique V-gene family were excluded. In a later analysis, 500 to 700 highly shared, low-generation-probability nucleotide sequences were removed to address suspected cross-contamination and a sequencing artifact. For each public chain, a later analysis derived a clonal expansion index from normalized ranks of inferred template counts within each repertoire. A later analysis computed generation probabilities with a VDJ recombination model fitted to out-of-frame rearrangements, and checked the results against IGoR. A later analysis scored TCR-TCR, TCR-HLA and TCR-CMV co-occurrence with hypergeometric tests, applying a repertoire-size bias correction to TCR pairs. In a later analysis, false discovery rates were estimated by permuting HLA or CMV assignments 20 times. A later analysis grouped co-occurring TCRs with DBSCAN, adding TCRdist sequence similarity when clustering within HLA-allele-positive subsets. For co-occurrence clustering, repertoires with fewer than 30,000 or more than 120,000 public chains were excluded, along with roughly five repertoires with anomalous nucleotide sharing. The source is immuneACCESS, and TCRdb retained only in-frame sequences with V and J called. Part of the clones is not carried over; for the studies checked, unresolved V genes explain less than half of this, and the remainder is unexplained. V, J and clone size are those of that table, while D and trimming were read from the DNA. This sample holds 55,000 to 75,000 clones; 62% were observed only once. Approximately 2.6% of the sample lies in the top ten.

Details on this clone: The antigen it recognizes is unknown. No clone much larger than this one lies a single base away; base qualities are absent.

Sequencing was performed on PBMCs. This receptor was taken from a man younger than 45 in good health and CMV-seronegative. The V and J genes are TRBV15 and TRBJ1-5, with the identity of the D gene unclear. At the DNA level, the sequence is TGTGCCACCAGCAGAGATTTCGGCCTAGGACAGCCCCAGCATTTT. Translated, this gives CATSRDFGLGQPQHF.